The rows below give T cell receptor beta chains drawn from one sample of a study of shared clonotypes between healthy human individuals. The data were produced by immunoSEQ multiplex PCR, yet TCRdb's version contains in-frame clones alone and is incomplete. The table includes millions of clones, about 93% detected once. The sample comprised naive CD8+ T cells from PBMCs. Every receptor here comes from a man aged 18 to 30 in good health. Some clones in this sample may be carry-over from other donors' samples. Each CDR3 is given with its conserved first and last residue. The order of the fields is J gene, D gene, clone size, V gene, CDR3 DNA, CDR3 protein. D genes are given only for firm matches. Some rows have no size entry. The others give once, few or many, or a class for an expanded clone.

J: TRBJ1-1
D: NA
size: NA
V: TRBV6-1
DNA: TGTGCCAGCAGTGAAGCAGGGATTACTGAAGCTTTCTTT
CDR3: CASSEAGITEAFF

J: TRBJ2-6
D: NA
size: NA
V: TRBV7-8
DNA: TGTGCCAGCAGCTGGGGGGAGGAATTCGGGGCCAACGTCCTGACTTTC
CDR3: CASSWGEEFGANVLTF

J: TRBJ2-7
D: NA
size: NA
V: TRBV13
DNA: TGTGCCAGCACCTCGGAAGTGGGGCGCGAGCAGTACTTC
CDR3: CASTSEVGREQYF

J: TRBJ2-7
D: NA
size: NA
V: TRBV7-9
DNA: TGTGCCAGCAGCTTGAGGGCCCTAGACGAGCAGTACTTC
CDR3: CASSLRALDEQYF

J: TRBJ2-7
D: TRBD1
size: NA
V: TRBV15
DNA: TGTGCCACCAGCTTTCCCGGGACAGGGTCTCTCGAGCAGTACTTC
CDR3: CATSFPGTGSLEQYF

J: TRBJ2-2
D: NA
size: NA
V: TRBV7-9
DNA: TGTGCCAGCAGCTCCGTGGACACCCCCCACACCGGGGAGCTGTTTTTT
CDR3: CASSSVDTPHTGELFF

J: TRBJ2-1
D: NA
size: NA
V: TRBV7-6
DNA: TGTGCCAGCAGCCCGGGGACTGGATACAATGAGCAGTTCTTC
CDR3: CASSPGTGYNEQFF

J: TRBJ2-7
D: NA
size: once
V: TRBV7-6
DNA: TGTGCCAGCAGCTTAGCGAGTGGTAGGGTCGCGAACGAGCAGTACTTC
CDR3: CASSLASGRVANEQYF

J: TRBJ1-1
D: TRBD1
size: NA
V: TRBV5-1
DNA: TGCGCCAGCAGCTCGGGACAGGAAGCTTTCTTT
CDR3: CASSSGQEAFF

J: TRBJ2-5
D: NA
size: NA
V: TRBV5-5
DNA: TGTGCCAGCAGCTTTTTCGGAGGCTACCGCCAAGAGACCCAGTACTTC
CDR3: CASSFFGGYRQETQYF

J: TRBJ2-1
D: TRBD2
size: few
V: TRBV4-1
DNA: TGCGCCAGCAGCCCCCGAGATCCACTAGCGGGGAGCTCCTACAATGAGCAGTTCTTC
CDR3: CASSPRDPLAGSSYNEQFF

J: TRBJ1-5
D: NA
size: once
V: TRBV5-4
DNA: TGTGCCAGCAGCGCAGGAAGCAATCAGCCCCAGCATTTT
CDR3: CASSAGSNQPQHF

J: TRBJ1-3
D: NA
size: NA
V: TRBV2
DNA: TGTGCCAGCAGCCCCCCTCAGGTGCGCACCATATATTTT
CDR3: CASSPPQVRTIYF